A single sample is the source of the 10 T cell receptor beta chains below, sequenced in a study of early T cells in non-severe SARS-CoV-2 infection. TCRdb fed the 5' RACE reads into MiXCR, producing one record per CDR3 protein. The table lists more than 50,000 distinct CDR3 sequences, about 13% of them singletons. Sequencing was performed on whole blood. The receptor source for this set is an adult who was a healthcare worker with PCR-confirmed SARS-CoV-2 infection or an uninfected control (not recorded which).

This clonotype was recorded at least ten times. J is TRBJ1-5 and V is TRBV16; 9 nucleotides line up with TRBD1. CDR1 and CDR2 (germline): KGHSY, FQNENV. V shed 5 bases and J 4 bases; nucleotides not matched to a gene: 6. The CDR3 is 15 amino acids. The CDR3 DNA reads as TGTGCCAGCAGCGGGACCGGGACAGGGAATCAGCCCCAGCATTTT. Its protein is CASSGTGTGNQPQHF.

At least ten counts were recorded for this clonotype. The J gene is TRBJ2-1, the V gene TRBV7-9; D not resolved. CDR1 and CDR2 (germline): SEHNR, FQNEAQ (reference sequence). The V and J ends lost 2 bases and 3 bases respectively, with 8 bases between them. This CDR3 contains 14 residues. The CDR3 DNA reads TGTGCCAGCAGCTTATTGGATTTCTACAATGAGCAGTTCTTC. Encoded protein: CASSLLDFYNEQFF. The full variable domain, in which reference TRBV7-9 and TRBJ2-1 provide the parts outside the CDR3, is DTGVSQNPRHKITKRGQNVTFRCDPISEHNRLYWYRQTLGQGPEFLTYFQNEAQLEKSRLLSDRFSAERPKGSFSTLEIQRTEQGDSAMYLCASSLLDFYNEQFFGPGTRLTVL.

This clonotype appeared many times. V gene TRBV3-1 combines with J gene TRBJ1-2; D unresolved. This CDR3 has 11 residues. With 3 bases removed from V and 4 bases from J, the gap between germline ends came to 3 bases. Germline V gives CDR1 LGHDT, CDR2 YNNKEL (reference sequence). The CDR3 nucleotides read TGTGCCAGCAGCCAGGCCTATGGCTACACCTTC. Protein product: CASSQAYGYTF.

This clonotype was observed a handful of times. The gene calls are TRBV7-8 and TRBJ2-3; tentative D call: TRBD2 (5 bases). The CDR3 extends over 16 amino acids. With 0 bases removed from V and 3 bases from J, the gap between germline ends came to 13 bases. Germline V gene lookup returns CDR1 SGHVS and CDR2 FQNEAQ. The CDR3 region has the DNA TGTGCCAGCAGCTTAGCGCGTAGCGACGGAACAGATACGCAGTATTTT. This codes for CASSLARSDGTDTQYF. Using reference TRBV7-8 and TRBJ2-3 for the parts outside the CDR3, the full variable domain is GAGVSQSPRYKVAKRGQDVALRCDPISGHVSLFWYQQALGQGPEFLTYFQNEAQLDKSGLPSDRFFAERPEGSVSTLKIQRTQQEDSAVYLCASSLARSDGTDTQYFGPGTRLTVL.

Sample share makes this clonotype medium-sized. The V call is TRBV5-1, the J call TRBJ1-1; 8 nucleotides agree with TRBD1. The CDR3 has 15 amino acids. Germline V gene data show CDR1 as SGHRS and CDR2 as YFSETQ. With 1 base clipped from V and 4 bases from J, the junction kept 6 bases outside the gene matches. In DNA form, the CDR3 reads TGCGCCAGCAGCTTGCGCCCAGGGGGCAGCACTGAAGCTTTCTTT. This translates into CASSLRPGGSTEAFF.

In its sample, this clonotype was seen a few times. The CDR3 spells CSAQGTAKSYEQYF. DNA for the CDR3: TGCAGTGCTCAAGGGACGGCAAAGTCCTACGAGCAGTACTTC. This chain uses TRBV20-1 with TRBJ2-7; possibly TRBD1 or TRBD2 for D (5 bases each). The ends were cut back, 5 bases at V and 1 base at J, with 15 bases in the middle. The CDR3 contains 14 residues. Germline-derived CDR1 and CDR2 are DFQATT and SNEGSKA (reference sequence).

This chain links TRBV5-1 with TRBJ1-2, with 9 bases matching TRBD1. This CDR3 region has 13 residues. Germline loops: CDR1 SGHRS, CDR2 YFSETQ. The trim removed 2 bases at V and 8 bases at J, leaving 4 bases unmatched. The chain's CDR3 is CASSLQGARGYTF. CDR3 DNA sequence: TGCGCCAGCAGCTTACAGGGGGCGAGGGGCTACACCTTC.

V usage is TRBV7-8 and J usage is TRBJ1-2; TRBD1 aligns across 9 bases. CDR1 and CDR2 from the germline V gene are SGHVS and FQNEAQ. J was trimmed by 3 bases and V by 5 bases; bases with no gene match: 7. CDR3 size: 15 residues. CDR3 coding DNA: TGTGCCAGCAGCCTCCTCCGGACAGGGGACTATGGCTACACCTTC. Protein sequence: CASSLLRTGDYGYTF. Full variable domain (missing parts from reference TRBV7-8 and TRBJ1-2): GAGVSQSPRYKVAKRGQDVALRCDPISGHVSLFWYQQALGQGPEFLTYFQNEAQLDKSGLPSDRFFAERPEGSVSTLKIQRTQQEDSAVYLCASSLLRTGDYGYTFGSGTRLTVV.

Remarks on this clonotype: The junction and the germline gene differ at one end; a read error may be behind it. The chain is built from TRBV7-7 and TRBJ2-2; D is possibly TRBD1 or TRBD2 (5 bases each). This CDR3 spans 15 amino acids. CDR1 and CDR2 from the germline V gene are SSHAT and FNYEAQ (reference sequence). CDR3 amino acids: CASSLGTGNTGELFF. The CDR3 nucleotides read TGTGCTAGCAGCTTAGGGACGGGTAACACCGGGGAGCTGTTTTTT. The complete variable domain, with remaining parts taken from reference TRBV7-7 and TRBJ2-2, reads GAGVSQSPRYKVTKRGQDVTLRCDPISSHATLYWYQQALGQGPEFLTYFNYEAQPDKSGLPSDRFSAERPEGSISTLTIQRTEQRDSAMYRCASSLGTGNTGELFFGEGSRLTVL.

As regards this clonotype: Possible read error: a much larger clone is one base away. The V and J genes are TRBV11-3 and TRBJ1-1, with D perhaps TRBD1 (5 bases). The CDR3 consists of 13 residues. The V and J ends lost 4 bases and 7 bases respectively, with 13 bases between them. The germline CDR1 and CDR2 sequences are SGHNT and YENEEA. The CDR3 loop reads CASSSDTNLEAFF. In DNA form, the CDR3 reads TGTGCCAGCAGCTCGGACACAAACCTTGAAGCTTTCTTT.